The clone carrying this T cell receptor (beta chain) appeared a few times. Its antigen is not identified. The germline CDR1 and CDR2 sequences are SGHRS and YFSETQ. CDR3 length equals 16 residues. V trimming: 2 bases; J trimming: 4 bases; junction bases outside the gene matches: 5. This sample stems from a study of T cells in localized non-small cell lung cancer. The study's findings and limits: Uninvolved adjacent lung had higher T cell clonality than tumor and all other tissues. Tumor samples were not multi-region, leaving intratumor heterogeneity unexcluded.

Produced via immunoSEQ multiplex PCR; TCRdb's table is partial and in-frame only. This sample has around 19,000 clones, with about 90% found just once. This receptor was taken from a woman aged 35 to 75 with stage I lung adenocarcinoma. Specimen: peripheral blood, collected before any cancer treatment. The rearrangement links TRBV5-1 to TRBJ2-1; 11 bases fit TRBD2. CDR3 in DNA: TGCGCCAGCAGCTTACCCGGGACTAGCGGTTACAATGAGCAGTTCTTC. Amino acids: CASSLPGTSGYNEQFF.